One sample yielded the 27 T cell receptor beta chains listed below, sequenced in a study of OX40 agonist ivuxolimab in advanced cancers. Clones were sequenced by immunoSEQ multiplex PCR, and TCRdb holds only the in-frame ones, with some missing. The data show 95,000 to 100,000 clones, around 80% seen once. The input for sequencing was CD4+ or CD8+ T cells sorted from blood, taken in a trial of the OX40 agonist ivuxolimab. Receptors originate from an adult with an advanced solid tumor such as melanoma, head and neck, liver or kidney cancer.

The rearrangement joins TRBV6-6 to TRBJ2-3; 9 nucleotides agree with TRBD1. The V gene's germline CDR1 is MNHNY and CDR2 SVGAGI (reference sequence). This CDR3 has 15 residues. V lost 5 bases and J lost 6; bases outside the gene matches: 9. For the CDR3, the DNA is TGTGCCAGCAGTCAGGGACAGGGATTTTTTGATACGCAGTATTTT. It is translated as CASSQGQGFFDTQYF.

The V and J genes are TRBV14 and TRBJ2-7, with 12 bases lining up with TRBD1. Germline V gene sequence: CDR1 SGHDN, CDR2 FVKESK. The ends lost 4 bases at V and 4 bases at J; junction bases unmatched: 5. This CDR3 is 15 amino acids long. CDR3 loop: CASSPGTGGGYEQYF. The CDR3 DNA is TGTGCCAGCAGCCCCGGGACAGGGGGCGGGTACGAGCAGTACTTC. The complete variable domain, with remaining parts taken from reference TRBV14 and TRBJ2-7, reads EAGVTQFPSHSVIEKGQTVTLRCDPISGHDNLYWYRRVMGKEIKFLLHFVKESKQDESGMPNNRFLAERTGGTYSTLKVQPAELEDSGVYFCASSPGTGGGYEQYFGPGTRLTVT.

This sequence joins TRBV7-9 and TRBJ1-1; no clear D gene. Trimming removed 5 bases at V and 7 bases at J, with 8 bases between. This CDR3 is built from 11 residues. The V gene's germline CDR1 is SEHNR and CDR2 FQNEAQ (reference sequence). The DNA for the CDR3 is TGTGCCAGCAGCCTGACCGATGAAGCTTTCTTT. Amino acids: CASSLTDEAFF.

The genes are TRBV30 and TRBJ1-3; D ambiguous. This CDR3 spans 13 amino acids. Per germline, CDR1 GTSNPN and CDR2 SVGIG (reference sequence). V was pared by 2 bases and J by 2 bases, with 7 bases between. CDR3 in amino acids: CAWSLQTGNTIYF. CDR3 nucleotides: TGTGCCTGGAGTCTACAGACTGGAAACACCATATATTTT.

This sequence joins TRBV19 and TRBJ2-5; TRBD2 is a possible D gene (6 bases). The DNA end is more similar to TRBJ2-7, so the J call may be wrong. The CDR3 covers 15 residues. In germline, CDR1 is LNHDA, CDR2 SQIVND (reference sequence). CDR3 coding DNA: TGTGCCAGTAGTATAGGCCCCTCGGAGGGCTACGAGCAGTACTTC. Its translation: CASSIGPSEGYEQYF.

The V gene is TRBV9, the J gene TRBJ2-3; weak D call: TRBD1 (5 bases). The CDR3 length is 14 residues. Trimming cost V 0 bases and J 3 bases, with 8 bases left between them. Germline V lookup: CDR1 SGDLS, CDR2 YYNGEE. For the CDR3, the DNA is TGTGCCAGCAGCGTAGCTCAGGGAACAGATACGCAGTATTTT. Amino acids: CASSVAQGTDTQYF.

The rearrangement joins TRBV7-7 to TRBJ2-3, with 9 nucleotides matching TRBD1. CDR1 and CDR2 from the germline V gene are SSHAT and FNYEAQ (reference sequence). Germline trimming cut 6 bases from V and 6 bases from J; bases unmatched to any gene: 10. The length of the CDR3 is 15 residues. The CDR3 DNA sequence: TGTGCCAGCAGTCAGGGACAGGGAGTAGGGGATACGCAGTATTTT. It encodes CASSQGQGVGDTQYF. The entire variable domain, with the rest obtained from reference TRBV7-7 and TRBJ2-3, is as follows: GAGVSQSPRYKVTKRGQDVTLRCDPISSHATLYWYQQALGQGPEFLTYFNYEAQPDKSGLPSDRFSAERPEGSISTLTIQRTEQRDSAMYRCASSQGQGVGDTQYFGPGTRLTVL.

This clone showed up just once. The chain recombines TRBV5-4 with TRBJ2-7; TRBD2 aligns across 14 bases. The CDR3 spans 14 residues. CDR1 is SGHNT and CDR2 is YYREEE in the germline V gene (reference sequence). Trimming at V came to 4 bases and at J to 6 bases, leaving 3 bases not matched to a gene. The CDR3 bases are TGTGCCAGCAGCACTGGGACTAGCGGGAGCGAGCAGTACTTC. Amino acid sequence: CASSTGTSGSEQYF. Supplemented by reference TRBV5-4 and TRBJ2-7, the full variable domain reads ETGVTQSPTHLIKTRGQQVTLRCSSQSGHNTVSWYQQALGQGPQFIFQYYREEENGRGNFPPRFSGLQFPNYSSELNVNALELDDSALYLCASSTGTSGSEQYFGPGTRLTVT.

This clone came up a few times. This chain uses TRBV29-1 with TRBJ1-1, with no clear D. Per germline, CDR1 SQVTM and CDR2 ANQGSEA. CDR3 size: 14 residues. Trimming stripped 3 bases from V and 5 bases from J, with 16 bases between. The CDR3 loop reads CSVDGYRLGTEAFF. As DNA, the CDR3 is TGCAGCGTTGACGGTTACCGACTGGGGACTGAAGCTTTCTTT.

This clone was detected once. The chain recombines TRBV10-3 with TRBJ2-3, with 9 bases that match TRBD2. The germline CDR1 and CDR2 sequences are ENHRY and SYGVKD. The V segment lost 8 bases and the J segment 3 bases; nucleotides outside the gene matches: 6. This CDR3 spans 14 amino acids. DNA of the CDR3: TGTGCCATCGGAACCAGCGGGGGGACAGATACGCAGTATTTT. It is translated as CAIGTSGGTDTQYF.

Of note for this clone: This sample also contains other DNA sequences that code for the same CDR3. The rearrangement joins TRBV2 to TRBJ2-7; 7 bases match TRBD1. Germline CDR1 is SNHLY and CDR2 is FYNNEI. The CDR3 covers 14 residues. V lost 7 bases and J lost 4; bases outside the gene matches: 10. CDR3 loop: CASKSTGDLYEQYF. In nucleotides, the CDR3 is TGTGCCAGCAAAAGTACAGGGGATCTATACGAGCAGTACTTC.

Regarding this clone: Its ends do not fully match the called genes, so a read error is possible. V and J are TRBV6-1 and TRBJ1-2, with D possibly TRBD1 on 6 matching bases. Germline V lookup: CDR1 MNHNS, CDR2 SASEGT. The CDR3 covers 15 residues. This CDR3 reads CASCDRSVSNYGYTF. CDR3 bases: TGTGCCAGCTGTGACAGGAGCGTTAGTAACTATGGCTACACCTTC.

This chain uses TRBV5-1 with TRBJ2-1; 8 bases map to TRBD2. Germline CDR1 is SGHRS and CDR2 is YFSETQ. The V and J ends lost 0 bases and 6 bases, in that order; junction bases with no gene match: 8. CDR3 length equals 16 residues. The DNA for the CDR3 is TGCGCCAGCAGCTTGGAAAGCGGGAGACTCCTCAATGAGCAGTTCTTC. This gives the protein CASSLESGRLLNEQFF.

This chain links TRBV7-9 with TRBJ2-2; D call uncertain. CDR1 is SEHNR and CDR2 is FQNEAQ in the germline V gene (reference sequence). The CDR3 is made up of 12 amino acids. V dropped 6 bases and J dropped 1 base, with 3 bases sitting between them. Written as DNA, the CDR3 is TGTGCCAGCAGAATGAACACCGGGGAGCTGTTTTTT. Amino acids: CASRMNTGELFF.

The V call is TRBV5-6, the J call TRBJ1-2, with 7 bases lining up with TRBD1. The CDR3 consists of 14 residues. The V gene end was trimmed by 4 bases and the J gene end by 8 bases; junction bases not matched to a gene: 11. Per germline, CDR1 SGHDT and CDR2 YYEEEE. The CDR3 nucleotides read TGTGCCAGCAGCATGCCGACAGGGACGGACGGCTACACCTTC. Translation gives CASSMPTGTDGYTF.

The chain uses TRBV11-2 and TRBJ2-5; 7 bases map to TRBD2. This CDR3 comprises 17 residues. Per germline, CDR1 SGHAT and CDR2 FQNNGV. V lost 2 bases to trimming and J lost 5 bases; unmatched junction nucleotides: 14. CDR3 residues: CASSLREGSRLWETQYF. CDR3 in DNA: TGTGCCAGCAGCTTAAGGGAGGGCTCCCGGTTATGGGAGACCCAGTACTTC.

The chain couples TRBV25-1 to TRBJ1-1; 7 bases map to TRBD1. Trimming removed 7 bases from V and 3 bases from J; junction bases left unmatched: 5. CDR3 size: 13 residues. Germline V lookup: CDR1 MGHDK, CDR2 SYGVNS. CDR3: CASMGRGYTEAFF. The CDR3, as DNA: TGTGCCAGCATGGGCAGGGGGTACACTGAAGCTTTCTTT.

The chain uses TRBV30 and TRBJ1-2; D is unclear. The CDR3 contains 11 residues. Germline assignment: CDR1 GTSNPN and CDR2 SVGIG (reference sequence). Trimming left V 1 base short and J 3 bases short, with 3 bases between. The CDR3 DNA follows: TGTGCCTGGAGTGCGGACTATGGCTACACCTTC. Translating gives CAWSADYGYTF.

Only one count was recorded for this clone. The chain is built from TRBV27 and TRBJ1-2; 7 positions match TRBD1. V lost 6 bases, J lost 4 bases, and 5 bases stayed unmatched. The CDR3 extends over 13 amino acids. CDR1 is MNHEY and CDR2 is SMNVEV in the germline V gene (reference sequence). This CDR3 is CASRGRGVYGYTF. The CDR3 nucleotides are TGTGCCAGCAGGGGCAGGGGGGTCTATGGCTACACCTTC.

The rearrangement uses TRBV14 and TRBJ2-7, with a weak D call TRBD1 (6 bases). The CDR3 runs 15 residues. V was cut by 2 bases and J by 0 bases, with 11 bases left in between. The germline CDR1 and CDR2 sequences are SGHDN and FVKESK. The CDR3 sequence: CASSQSRDNSYEQYF. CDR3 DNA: TGTGCCAGCAGCCAATCCCGGGACAACTCCTACGAGCAGTACTTC.

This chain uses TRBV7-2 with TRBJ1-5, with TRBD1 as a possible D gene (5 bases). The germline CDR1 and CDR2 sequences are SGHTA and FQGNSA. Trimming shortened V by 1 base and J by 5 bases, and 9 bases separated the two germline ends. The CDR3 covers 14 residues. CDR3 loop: CASSLGGGYQPQHF. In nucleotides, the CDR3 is TGTGCCAGCAGCTTAGGGGGCGGATATCAGCCCCAGCATTTT.

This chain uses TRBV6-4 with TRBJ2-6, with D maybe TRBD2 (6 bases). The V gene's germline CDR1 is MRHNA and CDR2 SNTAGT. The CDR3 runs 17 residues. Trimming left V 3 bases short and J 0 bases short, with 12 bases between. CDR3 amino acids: CASSETGDYSGANVLTF. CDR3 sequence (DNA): TGTGCCAGCAGTGAAACGGGGGATTACTCTGGGGCCAACGTCCTGACTTTC.

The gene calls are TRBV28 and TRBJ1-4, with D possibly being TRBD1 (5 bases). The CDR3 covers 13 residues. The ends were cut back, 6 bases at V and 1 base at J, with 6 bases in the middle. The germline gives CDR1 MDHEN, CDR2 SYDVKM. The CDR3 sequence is CASSRVTNEKLFF. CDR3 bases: TGTGCCAGCAGCAGGGTAACTAATGAAAAACTGTTTTTT.

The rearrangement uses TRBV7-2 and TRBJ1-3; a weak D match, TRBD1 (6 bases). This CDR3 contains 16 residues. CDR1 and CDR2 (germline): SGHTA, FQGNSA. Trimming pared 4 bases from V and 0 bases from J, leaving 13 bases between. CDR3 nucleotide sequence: TGTGCCAGCAGCTCCCGCGGGGGCCACTCTGGAAACACCATATATTTT. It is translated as CASSSRGGHSGNTIYF. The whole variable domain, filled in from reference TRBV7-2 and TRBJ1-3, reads GAGVSQSPSNKVTEKGKDVELRCDPISGHTALYWYRQSLGQGLEFLIYFQGNSAPDKSGLPSDRFSAERTGGSVSTLTIQRTQQEDSAVYLCASSSRGGHSGNTIYFGEGSWLTVV.

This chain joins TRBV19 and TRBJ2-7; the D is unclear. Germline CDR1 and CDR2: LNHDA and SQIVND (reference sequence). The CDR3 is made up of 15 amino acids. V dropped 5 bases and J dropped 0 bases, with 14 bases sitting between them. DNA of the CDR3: TGTGCCAGTAGTCCCACAGCCTCCCCCTCCTACGAGCAGTACTTC. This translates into CASSPTASPSYEQYF.

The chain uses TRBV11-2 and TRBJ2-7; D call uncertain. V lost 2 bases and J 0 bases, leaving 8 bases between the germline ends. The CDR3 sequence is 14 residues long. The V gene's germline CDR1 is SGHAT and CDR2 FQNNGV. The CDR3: CASSLMGRSYEQYF. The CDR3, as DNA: TGTGCCAGCAGCTTAATGGGCCGCTCCTACGAGCAGTACTTC.

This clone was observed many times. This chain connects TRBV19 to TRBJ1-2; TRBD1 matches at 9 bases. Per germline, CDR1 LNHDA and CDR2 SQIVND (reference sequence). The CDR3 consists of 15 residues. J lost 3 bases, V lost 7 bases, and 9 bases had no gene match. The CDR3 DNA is TGTGCCAGTATTCCCGGACAGGGGCCCTACTATGGCTACACCTTC. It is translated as CASIPGQGPYYGYTF.